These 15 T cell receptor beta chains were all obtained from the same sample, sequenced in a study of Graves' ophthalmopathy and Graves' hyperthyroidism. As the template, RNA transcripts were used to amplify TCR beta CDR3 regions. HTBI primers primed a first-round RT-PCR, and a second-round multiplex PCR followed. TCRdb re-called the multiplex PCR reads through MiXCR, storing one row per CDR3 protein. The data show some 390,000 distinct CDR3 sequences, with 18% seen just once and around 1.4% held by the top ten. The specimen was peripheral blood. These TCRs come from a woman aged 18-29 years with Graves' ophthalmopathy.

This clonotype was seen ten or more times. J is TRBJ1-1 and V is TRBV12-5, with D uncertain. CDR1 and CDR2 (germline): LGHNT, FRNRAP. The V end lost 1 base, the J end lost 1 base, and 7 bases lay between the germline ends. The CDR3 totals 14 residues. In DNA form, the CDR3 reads TGTGCTAGTGGTTTGGGACTTCAGAACACTGAAGCTTTCTTT. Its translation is CASGLGLQNTEAFF.

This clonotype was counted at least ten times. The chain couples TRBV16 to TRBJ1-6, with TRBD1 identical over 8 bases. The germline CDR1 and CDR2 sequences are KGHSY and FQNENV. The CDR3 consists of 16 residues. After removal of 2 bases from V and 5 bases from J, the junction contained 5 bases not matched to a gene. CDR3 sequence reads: CASSQAGTGNNSPLHF. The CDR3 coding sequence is TGTGCCAGCAGCCAAGCGGGGACAGGAAATAATTCACCCCTCCACTTT.

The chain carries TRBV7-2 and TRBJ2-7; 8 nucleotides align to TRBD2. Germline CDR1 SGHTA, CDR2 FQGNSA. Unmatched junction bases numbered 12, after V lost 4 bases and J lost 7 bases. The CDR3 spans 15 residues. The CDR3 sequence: CASSSGGGALEEQYF. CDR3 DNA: TGTGCCAGCAGCTCCGGGGGGGGGGCTCTCGAGGAGCAGTACTTC.

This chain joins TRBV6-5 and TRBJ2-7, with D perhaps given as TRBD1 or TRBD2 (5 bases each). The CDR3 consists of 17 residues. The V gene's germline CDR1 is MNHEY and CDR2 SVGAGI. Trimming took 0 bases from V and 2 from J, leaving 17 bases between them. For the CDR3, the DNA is TGTGCCAGCAGTTACTCCCCCGGGGCAGGGTCAGCCTACGAGCAGTACTTC. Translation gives CASSYSPGAGSAYEQYF.

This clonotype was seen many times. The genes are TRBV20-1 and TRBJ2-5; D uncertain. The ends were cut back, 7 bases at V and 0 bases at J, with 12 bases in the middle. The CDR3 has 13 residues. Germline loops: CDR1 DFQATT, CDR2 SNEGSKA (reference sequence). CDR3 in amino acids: CSVPARYQETQYF. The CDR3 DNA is TGCAGTGTCCCGGCGAGATACCAAGAGACCCAGTACTTC.

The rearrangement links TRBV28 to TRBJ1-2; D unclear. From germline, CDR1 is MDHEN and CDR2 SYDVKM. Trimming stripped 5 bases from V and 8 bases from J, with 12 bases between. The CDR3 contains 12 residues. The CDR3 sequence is CASSAPLKGYTF. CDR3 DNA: TGTGCCAGCAGTGCCCCACTGAAGGGCTACACCTTC.

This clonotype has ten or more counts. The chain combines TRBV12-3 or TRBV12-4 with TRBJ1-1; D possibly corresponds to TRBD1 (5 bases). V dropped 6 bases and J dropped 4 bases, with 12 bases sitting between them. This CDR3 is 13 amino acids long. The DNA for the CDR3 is TGTGCCAGCAGACAGGAGTTTAGCACTGAAGCTTTCTTT. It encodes CASRQEFSTEAFF.

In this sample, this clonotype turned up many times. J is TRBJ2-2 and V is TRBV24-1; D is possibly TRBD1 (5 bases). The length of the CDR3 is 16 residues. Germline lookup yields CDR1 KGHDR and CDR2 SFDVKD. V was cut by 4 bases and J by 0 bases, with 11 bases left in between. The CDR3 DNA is TGTGCCACCAGTGAGTACGACAGAGCGAACACCGGGGAGCTGTTTTTT. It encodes CATSEYDRANTGELFF.

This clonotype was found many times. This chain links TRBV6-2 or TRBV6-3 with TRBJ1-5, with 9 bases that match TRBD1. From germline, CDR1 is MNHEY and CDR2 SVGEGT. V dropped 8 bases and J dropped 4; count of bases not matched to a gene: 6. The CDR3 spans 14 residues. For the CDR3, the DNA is TGTGCCAGCGGATTACAGGGGGCTAATCAGCCCCAGCATTTT. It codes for CASGLQGANQPQHF.

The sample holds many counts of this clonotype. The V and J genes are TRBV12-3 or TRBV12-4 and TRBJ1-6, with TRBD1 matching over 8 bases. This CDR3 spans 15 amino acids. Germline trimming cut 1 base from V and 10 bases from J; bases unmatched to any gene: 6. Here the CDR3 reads CASSLGTGRGSPLHF. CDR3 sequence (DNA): TGTGCCAGCAGTTTAGGGACAGGGCGGGGGTCACCCCTCCACTTT.

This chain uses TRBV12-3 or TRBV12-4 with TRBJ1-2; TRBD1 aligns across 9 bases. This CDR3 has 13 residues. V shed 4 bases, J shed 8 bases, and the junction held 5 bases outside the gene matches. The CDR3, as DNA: TGTGCCAGCAGTTACGGGACAGGGTTGGGCTACACCTTC. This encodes CASSYGTGLGYTF.

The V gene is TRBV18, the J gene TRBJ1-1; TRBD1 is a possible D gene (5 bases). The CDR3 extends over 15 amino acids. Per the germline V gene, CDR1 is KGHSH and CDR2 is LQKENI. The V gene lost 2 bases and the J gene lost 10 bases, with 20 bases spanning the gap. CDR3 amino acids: CASSPNGAAGLGAFF. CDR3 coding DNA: TGTGCCAGCTCACCAAATGGGGCCGCGGGACTTGGAGCTTTCTTT.

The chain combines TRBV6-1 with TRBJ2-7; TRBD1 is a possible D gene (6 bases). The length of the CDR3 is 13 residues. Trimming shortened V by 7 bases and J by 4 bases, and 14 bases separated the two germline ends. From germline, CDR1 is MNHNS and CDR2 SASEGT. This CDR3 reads CASNVGTIYEQYF. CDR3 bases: TGTGCCAGCAACGTCGGGACAATTTACGAGCAGTACTTC.

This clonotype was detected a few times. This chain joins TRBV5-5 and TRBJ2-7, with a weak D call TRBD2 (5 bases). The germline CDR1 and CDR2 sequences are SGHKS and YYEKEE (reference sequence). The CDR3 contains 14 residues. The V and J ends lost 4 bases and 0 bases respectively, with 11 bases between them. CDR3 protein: CASSVVRDSYEQYF. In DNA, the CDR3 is TGTGCCAGCAGCGTGGTACGGGACTCCTACGAGCAGTACTTC.

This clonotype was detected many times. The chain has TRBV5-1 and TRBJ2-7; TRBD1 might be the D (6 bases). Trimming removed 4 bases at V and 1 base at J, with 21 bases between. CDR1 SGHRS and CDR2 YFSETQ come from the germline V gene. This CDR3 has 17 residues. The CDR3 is CASSLNPNRAGSYEQYF. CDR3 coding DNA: TGCGCCAGCAGCCTAAATCCGAACAGGGCCGGATCCTACGAGCAGTACTTC.